This T cell receptor beta chain was identified during a study of T cells in Graves' hyperthyroidism and ophthalmopathy. The study, taken as a whole, reports: Blood also carried most thyroid clonotypes expanded above 0.001.

Germline assignment: CDR1 MDHEN and CDR2 SYDVKM. Trimming removed 5 bases from V and 2 bases from J, with 13 bases in between. There are 14 residues in the CDR3. Aged 18 to 65, the patients had hyperthyroidism that was newly diagnosed and had lasted under 2 months. This clonotype turned up a few times. Antigen unknown. With a much larger clone just one base away, this may be a read error. TCR beta CDR3 sequences were amplified from RNA transcripts. A set of HTBI primers served as the primers for a first-round RT-PCR of the TCR CDR3. TCRdb processed the multiplex PCR reads anew with MiXCR; each CDR3 protein has one entry. The profile covers under 350,000 distinct CDR3 sequences, with 21% appearing a single time and roughly 52% taken by the ten largest.

V gene TRBV28 combines with J gene TRBJ2-7; D possibly corresponds to TRBD1 (5 bases). Sequenced: blood. The TCR sequence derives from a woman between 45 and 60 years old with Graves' hyperthyroidism. The CDR3 bases are TGTGCCAGCAGTCTTCCTGGCAGGGCCTACGAGCAGTACTTC. Protein: CASSLPGRAYEQYF.